This T cell receptor beta chain was captured in a study of identical twins. Overall study findings and caveats: With abundant cord blood beta clonotypes, insertions were fewer; memory repertoires showed no such pattern.

Only healthy Caucasians were included as donors. This clonotype was seen more than once but under ten times. Its target is not known. TCRdb used MiXCR to reprocess the 5' RACE reads, holding one entry per CDR3 protein. The data show around 690,000 distinct CDR3 sequences, 21% seen once. CDR3 length: 14 amino acids. CDR1 and CDR2 (germline): MNHNS, SASEGT. V shed 10 bases and J shed 0 bases, with 16 bases lying between them. The same sample was also used in a study of T cells expressing NK-cell markers. According to that study: Among eight sequenced donors, seven carried HCMV seropositivity while one was seronegative. In several experiments, sorting was confined to alpha-beta TCR T cells through use of an anti-gamma-delta TCR antibody.

What was sequenced was PBMCs. The J gene is TRBJ2-7, the V gene TRBV6-1; no reliable D call. The TCR sequence derives from a woman under 30 in good health. DNA for the CDR3: TGTGCCACCTCCCTGCGGCGGACCTCCTACGAGCAGTACTTC. Encoded protein: CATSLRRTSYEQYF.